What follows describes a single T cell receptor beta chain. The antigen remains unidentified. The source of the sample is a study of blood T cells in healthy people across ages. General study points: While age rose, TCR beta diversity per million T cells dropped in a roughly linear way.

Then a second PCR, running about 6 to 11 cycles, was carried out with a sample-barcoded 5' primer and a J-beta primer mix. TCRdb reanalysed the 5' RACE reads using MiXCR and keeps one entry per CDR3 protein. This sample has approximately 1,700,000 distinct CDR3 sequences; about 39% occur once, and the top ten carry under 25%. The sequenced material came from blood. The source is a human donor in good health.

The CDR3 is CASSPLKTGSNEKLFF. CDR3 bases: TGTGCCAGCAGTCCTCTTAAGACAGGATCTAATGAAAAACTGTTTTTT. The chain carries TRBV12-3 or TRBV12-4 and TRBJ1-4; D is possibly TRBD1 (6 bases). The CDR3 runs 16 residues. V lost 5 bases and J lost 3, with 16 bases in between.